This T cell receptor beta chain was sequenced in a study of cytomegalovirus exposure and HLA in healthy donors. Study findings and constraints: Subsequent analysis found a tendency for first-cohort TCR clusters to co-occur within the 120 or so validation repertoires. The authors enumerated roughly 160 TCR beta chains as linked to cytomegalovirus.

The CDR3 covers 16 residues. The V segment lost 4 bases and the J segment 3 bases; nucleotides outside the gene matches: 12. Looked up from germline, CDR1 is MGHRA and CDR2 is YSYEKL. Method: immunoSEQ multiplex PCR; TCRdb's copy keeps in-frame clones and lacks some. The sample records 97,000 or so clones, roughly nine tenths being singletons. Points on this clone: Its antigen is unidentified.

This chain links TRBV4-1 with TRBJ2-7; 7 bases match TRBD1. Sequencing input: PBMCs. This receptor was obtained from a man between 18 and 29 years old in good health and CMV-seropositive. The CDR3 DNA follows: TGCGCCAGCAGCCGACTGAGCAACAGGGGTAGCTACGAGCAGTACTTC. The encoded protein is CASSRLSNRGSYEQYF.